This T cell receptor beta chain was retrieved from a study of post-analysis software for immune sequencing data. Study in general: Progressive-relapsing, secondary progressive and relapsing-remitting multiple sclerosis were among the disease courses included. Overall study results and limits: When patients were compared with controls, a handful of TRBV segments were more frequent, TRBV5-6, TRBV5-1 and TRBV20-1 among them. Strong co-clustering by F measure was seen for same-batch samples. Significantly lower normalized Chao1 diversity was seen in multiple sclerosis patients than in controls.

Per the germline V gene, CDR1 is SGHKS and CDR2 is YYEKEE (reference sequence). This CDR3 region has 16 residues. Deletions cut 2 bases from V and 4 bases from J, with 13 bases between. The TCR beta cDNA libraries carried unique molecular identifiers. Some 500,000 cDNA molecules were obtained per 1 to 10 million input T cells. TCRdb processed the PCR reads anew with MiXCR; each CDR3 protein has one entry. The table lists roughly 800,000 distinct CDR3 sequences, approximately 53% of them singletons, with roughly 4.4% in the top ten. Details on this clonotype: Its antigen is not known.

This clonotype was sampled from a girl between 5 and 17 years old with multiple sclerosis. The sequenced sample consisted of blood. The chain has TRBV5-5 and TRBJ2-6; D tentatively reads TRBD1 or TRBD2 (5 bases each). The CDR3 protein is CASSFGTRHGANVLTF. CDR3 in DNA: TGTGCCAGCAGCTTCGGGACCAGGCACGGGGCCAACGTCCTGACTTTC.